What follows are 14 T cell receptor beta chains derived from one specimen sequenced in a study of blood T cell repertoires in COVID-19. Generated by immunoSEQ multiplex PCR, the TCRdb table keeps only in-frame clones and is missing some. Among fewer than 350,000 clones listed, approximately 89% were seen once. Sequenced material: PBMCs or T cells enriched from blood (not recorded which). Receptor source: a man between 40 and 49 years old who had been exposed to COVID-19.

V usage is TRBV24-1 and J usage is TRBJ1-2, with TRBD1 matching 8 bases. Germline CDR1 KGHDR, CDR2 SFDVKD. This CDR3 has 20 amino acids. Losses at the gene ends were 1 base for V and 2 bases for J; bases not matched to a gene: 17. The CDR3 sequence: CATSDFQTHSDRGRNYGYTF. The CDR3, as DNA: TGTGCCACCAGTGATTTCCAGACCCATTCCGACAGGGGACGAAACTATGGCTACACCTTC.

The chain joins TRBV27 to TRBJ1-5, with a possible D match to TRBD1 (5 bases). Germline CDR1 is MNHEY and CDR2 is SMNVEV (reference sequence). This CDR3 region has 14 residues. The V and J ends lost 5 bases and 5 bases respectively, with 13 bases between them. CDR3 residues: CASSPLGGDQPQHF. CDR3 coding DNA: TGTGCCAGCAGTCCCCTTGGGGGGGATCAGCCCCAGCATTTT.

The chain employs TRBV5-8 and TRBJ1-5; 7 nucleotides match TRBD1. The CDR3 spans 13 residues. The germline CDR1 and CDR2 sequences are SGHTS and YDEGEE. V shed 0 bases and J 9 bases; nucleotides not matched to a gene: 3. Here the CDR3 DNA reads TGTGCCAGCAGCTTGGGGGGACAGCCGCCCCAGCATTTT. Its translation is CASSLGGQPPQHF.

The chain is built from TRBV5-5 and TRBJ2-1, with 11 bases that match TRBD1. Germline CDR1 reads SGHKS; CDR2 reads YYEKEE (reference sequence). After removal of 4 bases from V and 6 bases from J, the junction contained 12 bases not matched to a gene. The CDR3 length is 17 residues. CDR3 sequence (DNA): TGTGCCAGCAGCCGGGGACAGGGGGTTTTGGGGCGCAATGAGCAGTTCTTC. Translated: CASSRGQGVLGRNEQFF.

The chain employs TRBV5-1 and TRBJ1-2; 8 nucleotides align to TRBD1. The J segment lost 4 bases and the V segment lost 4 bases, leaving 6 bases of the junction unmatched. The germline V gene encodes CDR1 SGHRS and CDR2 YFSETQ. This CDR3 spans 14 amino acids. Here the CDR3 reads CASSIGTGVYGYTF. The DNA for the CDR3 is TGCGCCAGCAGCATCGGGACAGGAGTCTATGGCTACACCTTC.

This clone was recorded once. This chain links TRBV10-1 with TRBJ2-2, with 8 nucleotides matching TRBD2. Germline-derived CDR1 and CDR2 are WNHNN and SYGVQD (reference sequence). The CDR3 contains 17 residues. The ends lost 5 bases at V and 4 bases at J; junction bases unmatched: 12. The CDR3 DNA is TGCGCCAGCAGTCCAGCGGGGGCTGCGAAAGGCACCGGGGAGCTGTTTTTT. It translates to CASSPAGAAKGTGELFF.

The chain joins TRBV29-1 to TRBJ1-1, with D tentatively TRBD1 (6 bases). Germline V gene lookup returns CDR1 SQVTM and CDR2 ANQGSEA. The CDR3 runs to 13 residues. V was clipped by 4 bases and J by 6 bases, with 15 bases between them. The chain's CDR3 is CSVVAGEGAEAFF. As DNA, the CDR3 is TGCAGCGTTGTTGCAGGGGAAGGAGCTGAAGCTTTCTTT.

This clone was seen only a few times. V is TRBV15 and J is TRBJ1-1, with 9 bases matching TRBD1. With V trimmed by 1 base and J by 3 bases, 6 bases remained unmatched. Germline assignment: CDR1 LNHNV and CDR2 YYDKDF (reference sequence). The CDR3 length is 16 residues. CDR3 nucleotide sequence: TGTGCCACCAGCAGAGGGGGACAGGGTTTGTACACTGAAGCTTTCTTT. This translates into CATSRGGQGLYTEAFF.

The gene calls are TRBV10-3 and TRBJ2-5; 9 bases are shared with TRBD2. Looked up from germline, CDR1 is ENHRY and CDR2 is SYGVKD. After removal of 2 bases from V and 2 bases from J, the junction contained 12 bases not matched to a gene. CDR3 size: 18 residues. In nucleotides, the CDR3 is TGTGCCATCAGTGAGCTGGCGGGAGGGCCAGGACTACAAGAGACCCAGTACTTC. It translates to CAISELAGGPGLQETQYF.

V is TRBV2 and J is TRBJ2-5; 8 bases map to TRBD1. Germline V CDR1 and CDR2: SNHLY, FYNNEI. The CDR3 consists of 15 residues. Trimming removed 6 bases from V and 4 bases from J; junction bases left unmatched: 10. In nucleotides, the CDR3 is TGTGCCAGCAGAGGCCAGGGGGCGCGTCGAGAGACCCAGTACTTC. This gives the protein CASRGQGARRETQYF. Using reference TRBV2 and TRBJ2-5 for the parts outside the CDR3, the full variable domain is EPEVTQTPSHQVTQMGQEVILRCVPISNHLYFYWYRQILGQKVEFLVSFYNNEISEKSEIFDDQFSVERPDGSNFTLKIRSTKLEDSAMYFCASRGQGARRETQYFGPGTRLLVL.

This clone was seen only once. The CDR3 loop reads CACGPGGSPLHF. The DNA for the CDR3 is TGTGCCTGCGGCCCGGGGGGTTCACCCCTCCACTTT. V usage is TRBV30 and J usage is TRBJ1-6; possible D gene TRBD1, 5 bases. The V end lost 6 bases, the J end lost 9 bases, and 12 bases lay between the germline ends. From germline, CDR1 is GTSNPN and CDR2 SVGIG (reference sequence). This CDR3 region has 12 residues.

This clone was seen only once. V gene TRBV6-5 combines with J gene TRBJ2-3, with 7 positions matching TRBD2. Unmatched junction bases numbered 8, after V lost 9 bases and J lost 2 bases. This CDR3 region has 14 residues. Germline values: CDR1 MNHEY, CDR2 SVGAGI. As DNA, the CDR3 is TGTGCCAGTACTCGAGCGGGGACCACAGATACGCAGTATTTT. It translates to CASTRAGTTDTQYF.

The chain combines TRBV29-1 with TRBJ2-1, with 9 bases matching TRBD1. The CDR3 covers 13 residues. CDR1 is SQVTM, CDR2 ANQGSEA, per germline. With 6 bases clipped from V and 7 bases from J, the junction kept 7 bases outside the gene matches. The DNA of the CDR3 is TGCAGCGTAATACAGGGGGCACGTAATGAGCAGTTCTTC. This sequence encodes CSVIQGARNEQFF.

The chain has TRBV28 and TRBJ1-1, with D maybe TRBD1 (5 bases). The length of the CDR3 is 12 residues. Trimming stripped 3 bases from V and 11 bases from J, with 13 bases between. Per germline, CDR1 MDHEN and CDR2 SYDVKM. The CDR3 reads CASSFAGSGAFF. The CDR3 DNA is TGTGCCAGCAGTTTTGCAGGGTCTGGCGCTTTCTTT. The full variable domain, rest sourced from reference TRBV28 and TRBJ1-1, is DVKVTQSSRYLVKRTGEKVFLECVQDMDHENMFWYRQDPGLGLRLIYFSYDVKMKEKGDIPEGYSVSREKKERFSLILESASTNQTSMYLCASSFAGSGAFFGQGTRLTVV.